The next 9 T cell receptor beta chains were all read from a single sample in a study of T cell clonality in common variable immunodeficiency (dated by TCRdb to about 2015). Library preparation employed the immunoSEQ multiplex PCR assay. Held by TCRdb, this immuneACCESS table contains in-frame sequences only and omits some clones. Under half of the omission traces to an unresolved V gene where checked; the cause of the rest is unknown. The table records tens of thousands of clones for this sample, and not one of them appears only once. The ten biggest clones cover about 5.7% of the sample. Input material: peripheral blood mononuclear cells. The receptors originated from a person aged 18-70 years in good health.

This clone was observed many times. The read falls 3 residues short of the CDR3 end, and the missing part is taken from the germline J gene. J is TRBJ1-6 and V is TRBV2, with 8 nucleotides matching TRBD1. This CDR3 is 15 amino acids long. V was pared by 4 bases and J by 8 bases, with 7 bases of the junction left unmatched. CDR1 and CDR2 from the germline V gene are SNHLY and FYNNEI. The CDR3 is CASSVGDRGHSPLHF. The sequenced part of the CDR3 DNA is TGTGCCAGCAGTGTTGGAGACAGGGGCCATTCACCC.

This clone occurred many times. The CDR3 end falls 3 residues outside the read, so it is completed with the germline J gene. The J gene is TRBJ1-4, the V gene TRBV19; D is perhaps TRBD1 (5 bases). This CDR3 is built from 13 residues. Trimming removed 7 bases from V and 3 bases from J, with 9 bases in between. The germline gives CDR1 LNHDA, CDR2 SQIVND (reference sequence). CDR3 DNA (partial): TGTGCCAGTACCCAAGGGGCTAATGAAAAA. It is translated as CASTQGANEK. The full CDR3 protein reads CASTQGANEKLFF. The variable domain in full, completed from reference TRBV19 and TRBJ1-4, reads DGGITQSPKYLFRKEGQNVTLSCEQNLNHDAMYWYRQDPGQGLRLIYYSQIVNDFQKGDIAEGYSVSREKKESFPLTVTSAQKNPTAFYLCASTQGANEKLFFGSGTQLSVL.

This clone occurred many times. The DNA ends 3 residues before the CDR3 does, and the rest of the CDR3 is filled in from the germline J gene. The rearrangement uses TRBV20-1 and TRBJ2-2, with D perhaps matching TRBD1 (5 bases). CDR1 is DFQATT, CDR2 SNEGSKA, per germline (reference sequence). The CDR3 runs to 15 residues. V lost 0 bases and J 4 bases, leaving 12 bases between the germline ends. CDR3: CSARDFQGFTGELFF. CDR3 DNA (partial): TGCAGTGCTAGAGATTTCCAGGGTTTCACCGGGGAG.

This clone was counted at least ten times. The read ends 3 residues before the CDR3 terminus; that terminus is restored from the germline J gene. The chain joins TRBV7-2 to TRBJ2-1; 7 positions agree with TRBD2. The trim removed 3 bases at V and 9 bases at J, leaving 8 bases unmatched. The CDR3 spans 14 residues. Germline V lookup: CDR1 SGHTA, CDR2 FQGNSA. The CDR3 DNA, read in part, is TGTGCCAGCAGCTTGCGCGGGAGATCTACTGAG. Translation: CASSLRGRSTE. The full-length CDR3 reads as CASSLRGRSTEQFF.

This clone was seen many times. The CDR3 goes on 3 residues after the read ends, and that part is filled in from the germline J gene. The rearrangement links TRBV6-2 or TRBV6-3 to TRBJ2-5; 7 nucleotides agree with TRBD2. V was pared by 2 bases and J by 5 bases, with 8 bases of the junction left unmatched. The germline V gene has CDR1 MNHEY and CDR2 SVGEGT. The CDR3 runs to 15 residues. The sequenced part of the CDR3 DNA is TGTGCCAGCAGTTACATTGCGGGAGTTTTTGAGACC. This sequence encodes CASSYIAGVFET. The complete CDR3 sequence is CASSYIAGVFETQYF.

At least ten counts were recorded for this clone. The CDR3 end is not reached by the read, which stops 3 residues before it; the germline J gene fills it in. The chain recombines TRBV7-8 with TRBJ1-1; D uncertain. CDR1 is SGHVS and CDR2 is FQNEAQ in the germline V gene. V was cut by 2 bases and J by 0 bases, with 13 bases left in between. The CDR3 extends over 16 amino acids. CDR3 sequence reads: CASSLWAGNMNTEAFF. The covered CDR3 bases are TGTGCCAGCAGCTTATGGGCAGGAAACATGAACACTGAA.

This clone has ten or more counts. The read gets to within 3 residues of the CDR3 end, and the germline J gene fills in the rest. The chain has TRBV5-1 and TRBJ2-3; D is possibly TRBD1 (6 bases). The germline gives CDR1 SGHRS, CDR2 YFSETQ. The CDR3 spans 16 residues. V lost 1 base, J lost 2 bases, and 14 bases lay in between. The sequenced CDR3 bases are TGCGCCAGCAGCTTGCAAGGGACACAGGTCACAGATACG. It yields the protein CASSLQGTQVTDT. The full CDR3 protein is CASSLQGTQVTDTQYF.

This clone appeared many times. Read data end 3 residues before the CDR3 end; the end is taken from the germline J gene. The rearrangement joins TRBV2 to TRBJ2-2, with 10 nucleotides matching TRBD1. Germline V lookup: CDR1 SNHLY, CDR2 FYNNEI. The CDR3 covers 14 residues. After removal of 5 bases from V and 4 bases from J, the junction contained 1 base not matched to a gene. CDR3: CASSWTGGTGELFF. CDR3 DNA, as far as it was read: TGTGCCAGCAGTTGGACAGGGGGCACCGGGGAG.

This clone appeared many times. The read ends 3 residues early relative to the CDR3; the germline J gene fills the gap. V and J are TRBV6-2 or TRBV6-3 and TRBJ1-1, with 9 positions matching TRBD1. Germline V lookup: CDR1 MNHEY, CDR2 SVGEGT. V shed 2 bases and J 1 base; nucleotides not matched to a gene: 2. CDR3 length equals 15 residues. CDR3 region: CASSYPGQGNTEAFF. The covered CDR3 bases are TGTGCCAGCAGTTACCCGGGACAGGGGAACACTGAA.